This T cell receptor beta chain was identified in a study of blood T cell repertoires in COVID-19. Study overall: Sites across the United States, Italy and Spain contributed samples from acute and convalescent COVID-19. The analysed material was cDNA or gDNA that came from T cells, B-cell-depleted T cells, or PBMCs.

How the authors handled the data: Nucleated cell number was recorded as an estimate derived from reference gene primer amplification. Clones were sequenced by immunoSEQ multiplex PCR, and TCRdb holds only the in-frame ones, with some missing. That table gives V, J and clone size, and the DNA gave D and trimming. The sample holds 150,000 to 200,000 clones, approximately 90% seen once. V trimming: 2 bases; J trimming: 7 bases; junction bases outside the gene matches: 9. From germline, CDR1 is GTSNPN and CDR2 SVGIG (reference sequence). The CDR3 loop spans 14 amino acids. This rearrangement joins TRBV30 to TRBJ1-2; TRBD1 aligns across 8 bases. The sequence came from a man between 50 and 59 years old who had recovered from COVID-19. Sequenced input: peripheral blood. This CDR3 is CAWSKTRGLGGYTF. The CDR3 coding sequence is TGTGCCTGGAGTAAGACCAGGGGGCTCGGTGGCTACACCTTC.